These T cell receptor beta chains were read from a single sample in a study of blood T cell repertoires in COVID-19. Clones were read by immunoSEQ multiplex PCR, and TCRdb kept only the in-frame ones, dropping some. This table has some 130,000 clones, under 95% appearing once. Sequencing input: peripheral blood. The source of these receptors is a man aged 55 to 70 with COVID-19, enrolled during active disease. CDR3s include the opening cysteine and the closing phenylalanine or tryptophan. Each record gives: clone size, V gene, D gene, J gene, CDR3 protein, CDR3 DNA. The D gene is left open where the match is weak. Rows give clone size only sometimes, using once, few, many, or a class for an expanded clone.

clone_size: once; v_call: TRBV7-2; d_call: NA; j_call: TRBJ1-2; cdr3_aa: CASSLGSADGGGYTF; cdr3_nt: TGTGCCAGCAGCTTAGGGAGCGCTGACGGTGGTGGCTACACCTTC
clone_size: once; v_call: TRBV19; d_call: TRBD1; j_call: TRBJ1-6; cdr3_aa: CASSSGTGTDNSPLHF; cdr3_nt: TGTGCCAGTAGCTCCGGGACAGGGACGGATAATTCACCCCTCCACTTT
clone_size: NA; v_call: TRBV7-6; d_call: NA; j_call: TRBJ1-1; cdr3_aa: CASSPSGWANTEAFF; cdr3_nt: TGTGCCAGCAGCCCCAGTGGTTGGGCGAACACTGAAGCTTTCTTT
clone_size: NA; v_call: TRBV27; d_call: NA; j_call: TRBJ2-7; cdr3_aa: CASSPSGQPYEQYF; cdr3_nt: TGTGCCAGCAGCCCTTCTGGACAGCCCTACGAGCAGTACTTC
clone_size: NA; v_call: TRBV19; d_call: TRBD1; j_call: TRBJ1-1; cdr3_aa: CASSLSQGGTEAFF; cdr3_nt: TGTGCCAGTAGTCTATCCCAGGGGGGCACTGAAGCTTTCTTT
clone_size: NA; v_call: TRBV4-1; d_call: NA; j_call: TRBJ2-1; cdr3_aa: CASSQVGSSYNEQFF; cdr3_nt: TGCGCCAGCAGCCAAGTTGGGAGCTCCTACAATGAGCAGTTCTTC
clone_size: NA; v_call: TRBV29-1; d_call: NA; j_call: TRBJ1-3; cdr3_aa: CSVNPGGGNTIYF; cdr3_nt: TGCAGCGTTAACCCGGGTGGTGGAAACACCATATATTTT
clone_size: NA; v_call: TRBV19; d_call: TRBD1; j_call: TRBJ2-6; cdr3_aa: CASSPGQGYSGANVLTF; cdr3_nt: TGTGCCAGTAGCCCGGGACAGGGTTACTCTGGGGCCAACGTCCTGACTTTC
clone_size: NA; v_call: TRBV5-1; d_call: NA; j_call: TRBJ2-4; cdr3_aa: CASSLAGRNIQYF; cdr3_nt: TGCGCCAGCAGCTTGGCAGGGCGAAACATTCAGTACTTC
clone_size: few; v_call: TRBV20-1; d_call: TRBD2; j_call: TRBJ2-7; cdr3_aa: CSASAPGLALGEQYF; cdr3_nt: TGCAGTGCTAGTGCCCCGGGACTAGCTCTAGGGGAGCAGTACTTC